This T cell receptor beta chain was retrieved from a study of cytomegalovirus exposure and HLA in healthy donors. The PCR used 60 Vbeta and 13 Jbeta primers. Only in-frame clones appear in the TCRdb table, and some are missing; sequencing was by immunoSEQ multiplex PCR. The sample lists tens of thousands of clones; 70% to 80% were seen once. This clone has a handful of counts. The sequencing input was PBMCs. The source is a man aged 50 or older in good health and CMV-seropositive.

The CDR3 is CASSLVPPGQAKYNEQFF. CDR3 DNA sequence: TGTGCCAGCAGTTTAGTCCCACCTGGACAGGCTAAGTACAATGAGCAGTTCTTC. The V and J genes are TRBV27 and TRBJ2-1; 7 bases line up with TRBD1. CDR1 MNHEY and CDR2 SMNVEV come from the germline V gene (reference sequence). V lost 2 bases, J lost 4 bases, and 14 bases stayed unmatched. The CDR3 extends over 18 amino acids.